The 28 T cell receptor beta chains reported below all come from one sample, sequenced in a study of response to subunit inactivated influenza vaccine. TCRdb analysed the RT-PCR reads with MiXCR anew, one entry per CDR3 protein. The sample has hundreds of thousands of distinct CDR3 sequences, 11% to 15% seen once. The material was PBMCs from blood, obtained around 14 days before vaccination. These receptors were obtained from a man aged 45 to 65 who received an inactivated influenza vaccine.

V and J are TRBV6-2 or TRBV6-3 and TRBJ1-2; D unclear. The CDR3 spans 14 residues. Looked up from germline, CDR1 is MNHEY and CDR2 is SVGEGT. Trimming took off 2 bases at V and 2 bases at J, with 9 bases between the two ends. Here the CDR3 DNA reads TGTGCCAGCAGTTACCCGGTCGTAAACTATGGCTACACCTTC. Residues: CASSYPVVNYGYTF.

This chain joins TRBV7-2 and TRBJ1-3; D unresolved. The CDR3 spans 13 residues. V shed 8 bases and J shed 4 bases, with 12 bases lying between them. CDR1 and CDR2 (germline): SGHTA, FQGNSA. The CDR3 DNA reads TGTGCCAGCTCCTCGGTTATAGGAAACACCATATATTTT. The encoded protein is CASSSVIGNTIYF.

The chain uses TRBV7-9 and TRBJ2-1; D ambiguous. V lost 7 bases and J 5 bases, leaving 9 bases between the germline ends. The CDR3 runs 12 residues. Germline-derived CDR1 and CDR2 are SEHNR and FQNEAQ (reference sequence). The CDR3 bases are TGTGCCAGCACCCCACAGAACAATGAGCAGTTCTTC. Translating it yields CASTPQNNEQFF.

The CDR3 DNA reads as TGTGCCAGCAACAAATGGGAGATGGACACTGAAGCTTTCTTT. Translating it yields CASNKWEMDTEAFF. The chain has TRBV7-9 and TRBJ1-1; D gene ambiguous. Germline V gene lookup returns CDR1 SEHNR and CDR2 FQNEAQ (reference sequence). Trimming removed 7 bases from V and 3 bases from J, with 15 bases in between. CDR3 length equals 14 residues.

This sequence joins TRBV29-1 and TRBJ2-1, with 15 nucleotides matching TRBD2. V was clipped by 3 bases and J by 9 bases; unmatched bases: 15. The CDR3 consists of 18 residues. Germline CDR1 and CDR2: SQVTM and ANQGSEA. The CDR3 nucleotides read TGCAGCGTTGACCCTGGACTAGCGGGAGGGCCCCCCTACGGTGAGCAGTTCTTC. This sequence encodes CSVDPGLAGGPPYGEQFF.

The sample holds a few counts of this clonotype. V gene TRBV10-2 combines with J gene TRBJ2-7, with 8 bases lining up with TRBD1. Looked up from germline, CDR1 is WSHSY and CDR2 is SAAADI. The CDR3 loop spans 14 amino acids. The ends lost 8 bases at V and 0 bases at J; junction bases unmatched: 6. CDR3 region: CASQTGASSYEQYF. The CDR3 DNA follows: TGCGCCAGCCAGACAGGGGCTAGCTCCTACGAGCAGTACTTC.

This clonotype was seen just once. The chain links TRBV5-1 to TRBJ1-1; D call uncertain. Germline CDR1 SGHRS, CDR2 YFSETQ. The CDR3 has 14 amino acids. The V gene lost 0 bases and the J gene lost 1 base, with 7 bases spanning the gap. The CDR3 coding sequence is TGCGCCAGCAGCTTGGGTCTGAAGAACACTGAAGCTTTCTTT. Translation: CASSLGLKNTEAFF.

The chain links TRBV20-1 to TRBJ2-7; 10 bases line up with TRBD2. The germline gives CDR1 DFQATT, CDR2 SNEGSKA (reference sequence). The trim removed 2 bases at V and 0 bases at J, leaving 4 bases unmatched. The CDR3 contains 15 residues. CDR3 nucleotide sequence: TGCAGTGCTAGAAGCGTAGCGGGGGGCTCCTACGAGCAGTACTTC. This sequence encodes CSARSVAGGSYEQYF.

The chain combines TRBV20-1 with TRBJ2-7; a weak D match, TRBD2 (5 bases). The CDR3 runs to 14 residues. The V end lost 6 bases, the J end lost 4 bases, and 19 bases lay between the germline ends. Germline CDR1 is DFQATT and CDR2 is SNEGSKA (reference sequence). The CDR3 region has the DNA TGCAGTGCCCCGGGGATCCTTCCACCGTACGAGCAGTACTTC. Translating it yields CSAPGILPPYEQYF.

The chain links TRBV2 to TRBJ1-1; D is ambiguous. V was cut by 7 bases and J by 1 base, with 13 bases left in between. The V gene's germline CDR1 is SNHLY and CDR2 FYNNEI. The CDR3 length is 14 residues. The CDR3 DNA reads TGTGCCAGCATGCCGGGAAGGGCGAACACTGAAGCTTTCTTT. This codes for CASMPGRANTEAFF.

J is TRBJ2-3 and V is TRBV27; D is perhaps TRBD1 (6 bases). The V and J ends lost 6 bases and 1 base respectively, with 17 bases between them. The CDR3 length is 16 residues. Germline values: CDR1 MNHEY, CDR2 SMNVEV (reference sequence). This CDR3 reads CASRPQGLKGTDTQYF. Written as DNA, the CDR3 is TGTGCCAGCAGACCACAGGGATTGAAAGGCACAGATACGCAGTATTTT.

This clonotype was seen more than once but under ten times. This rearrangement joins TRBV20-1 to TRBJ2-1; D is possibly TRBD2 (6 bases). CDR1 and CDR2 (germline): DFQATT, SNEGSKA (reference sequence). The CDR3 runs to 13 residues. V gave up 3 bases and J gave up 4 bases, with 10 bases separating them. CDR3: CSASQAGYNEQFF. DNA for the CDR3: TGCAGTGCTAGTCAAGCGGGTTACAATGAGCAGTTCTTC.

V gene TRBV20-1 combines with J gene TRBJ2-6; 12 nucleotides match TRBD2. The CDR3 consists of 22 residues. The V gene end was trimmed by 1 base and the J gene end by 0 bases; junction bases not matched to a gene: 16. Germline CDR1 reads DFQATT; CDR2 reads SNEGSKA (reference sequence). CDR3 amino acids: CSARGAPRTSGVMTSGANVLTF. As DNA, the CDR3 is TGCAGTGCTAGAGGGGCTCCCAGGACTAGCGGGGTGATGACCTCTGGGGCCAACGTCCTGACTTTC.

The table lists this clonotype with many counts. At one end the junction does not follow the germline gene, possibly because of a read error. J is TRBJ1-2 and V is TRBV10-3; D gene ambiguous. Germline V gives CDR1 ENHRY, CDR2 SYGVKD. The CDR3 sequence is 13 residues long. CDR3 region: CAINEETNYGYTF. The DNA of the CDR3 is TGTGCCATCAATGAGGAAACTAACTATGGCTACACCTTC.

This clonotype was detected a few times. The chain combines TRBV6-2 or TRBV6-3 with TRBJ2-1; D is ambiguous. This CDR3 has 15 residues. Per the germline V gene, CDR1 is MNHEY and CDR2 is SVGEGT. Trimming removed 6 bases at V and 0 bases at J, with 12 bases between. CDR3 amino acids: CASRYTISSYNEQFF. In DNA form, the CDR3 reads TGTGCCAGCAGATACACTATCAGCTCCTACAATGAGCAGTTCTTC.

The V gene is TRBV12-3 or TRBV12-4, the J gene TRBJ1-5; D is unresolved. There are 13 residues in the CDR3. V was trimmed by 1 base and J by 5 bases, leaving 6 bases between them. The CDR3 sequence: CASSLGSYQPQHF. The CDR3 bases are TGTGCCAGCAGTTTAGGGAGTTATCAGCCCCAGCATTTT.

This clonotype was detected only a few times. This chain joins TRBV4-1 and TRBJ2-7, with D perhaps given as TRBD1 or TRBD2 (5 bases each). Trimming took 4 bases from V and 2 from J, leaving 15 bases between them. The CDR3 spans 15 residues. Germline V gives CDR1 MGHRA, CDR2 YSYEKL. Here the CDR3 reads CASSRAPGPAYEQYF. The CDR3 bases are TGCGCCAGCAGCCGAGCACCGGGGCCAGCCTACGAGCAGTACTTC.

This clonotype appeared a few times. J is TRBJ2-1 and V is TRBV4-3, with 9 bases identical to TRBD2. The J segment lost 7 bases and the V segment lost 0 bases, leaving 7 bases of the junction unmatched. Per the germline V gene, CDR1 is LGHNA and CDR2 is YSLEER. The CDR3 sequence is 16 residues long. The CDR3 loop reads CASSQDAGGRSNEQFF. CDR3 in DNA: TGCGCCAGCAGCCAAGACGCGGGGGGGCGGTCGAATGAGCAGTTCTTC.

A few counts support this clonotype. CDR3 in amino acids: CASSTGTGNNEQFF. The DNA of the CDR3 is TGTGCCAGCAGCACCGGGACAGGTAATAATGAGCAGTTCTTC. The chain employs TRBV7-9 and TRBJ2-1, with 8 nucleotides matching TRBD1. The CDR3 runs 14 residues. Trimming took 5 bases from V and 7 from J; bases not matched to a gene: 7. Germline loops: CDR1 SEHNR, CDR2 FQNEAQ (reference sequence).

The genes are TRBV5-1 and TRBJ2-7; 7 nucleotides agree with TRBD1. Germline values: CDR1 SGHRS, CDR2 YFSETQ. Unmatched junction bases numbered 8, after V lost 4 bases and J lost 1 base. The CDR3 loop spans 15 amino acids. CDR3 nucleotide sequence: TGCGCCAGCAGCAAAACTACCAGGGGGTCCTACGAGCAGTACTTC. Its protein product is CASSKTTRGSYEQYF.

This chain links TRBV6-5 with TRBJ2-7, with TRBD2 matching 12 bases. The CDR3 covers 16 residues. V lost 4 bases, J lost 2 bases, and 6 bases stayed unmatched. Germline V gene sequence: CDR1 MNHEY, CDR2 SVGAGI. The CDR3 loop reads CASSSTSSGGAYEQYF. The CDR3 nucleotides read TGTGCCAGCAGTTCCACATCTAGCGGGGGGGCCTACGAGCAGTACTTC.

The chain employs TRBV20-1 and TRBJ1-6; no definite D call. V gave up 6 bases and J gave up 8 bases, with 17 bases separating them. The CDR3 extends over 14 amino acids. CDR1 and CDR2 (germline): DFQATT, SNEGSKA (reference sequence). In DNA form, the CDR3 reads TGCAGTGCGGCTCGGGCCGCCGGGGATTCACCCCTCCACTTT. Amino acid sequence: CSAARAAGDSPLHF.

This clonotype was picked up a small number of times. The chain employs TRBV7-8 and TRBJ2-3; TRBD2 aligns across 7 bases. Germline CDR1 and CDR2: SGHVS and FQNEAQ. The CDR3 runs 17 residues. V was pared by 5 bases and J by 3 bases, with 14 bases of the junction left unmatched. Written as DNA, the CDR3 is TGTGCCAGCAGCCCCAGCGGGGTGATGTCCCTAACAGATACGCAGTATTTT. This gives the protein CASSPSGVMSLTDTQYF.

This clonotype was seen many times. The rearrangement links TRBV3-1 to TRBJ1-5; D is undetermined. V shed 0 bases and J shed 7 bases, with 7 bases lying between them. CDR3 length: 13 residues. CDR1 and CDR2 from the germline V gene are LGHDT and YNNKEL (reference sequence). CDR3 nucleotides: TGTGCCAGCAGCCAAGATATTGGCCAGCCCCAGCATTTT. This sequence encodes CASSQDIGQPQHF.

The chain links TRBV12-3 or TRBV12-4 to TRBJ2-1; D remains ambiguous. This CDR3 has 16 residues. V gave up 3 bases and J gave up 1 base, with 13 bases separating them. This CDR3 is CASSFDVGSSYNEQFF. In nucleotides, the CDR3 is TGTGCCAGCAGTTTCGATGTGGGCTCGTCCTACAATGAGCAGTTCTTC.

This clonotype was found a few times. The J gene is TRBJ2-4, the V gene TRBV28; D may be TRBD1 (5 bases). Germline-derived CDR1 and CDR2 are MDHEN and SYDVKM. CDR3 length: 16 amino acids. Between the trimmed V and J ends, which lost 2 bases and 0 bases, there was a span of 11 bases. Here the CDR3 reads CASSLKGSPAKNIQYF. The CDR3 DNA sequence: TGTGCCAGCAGTTTAAAGGGGTCACCAGCCAAAAACATTCAGTACTTC.

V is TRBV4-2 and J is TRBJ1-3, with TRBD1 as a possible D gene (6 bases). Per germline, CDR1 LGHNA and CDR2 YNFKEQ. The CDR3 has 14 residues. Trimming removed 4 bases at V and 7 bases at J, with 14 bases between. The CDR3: CASSPGQNENTIYF. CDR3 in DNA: TGTGCCAGCAGCCCAGGACAGAATGAGAACACCATATATTTT.

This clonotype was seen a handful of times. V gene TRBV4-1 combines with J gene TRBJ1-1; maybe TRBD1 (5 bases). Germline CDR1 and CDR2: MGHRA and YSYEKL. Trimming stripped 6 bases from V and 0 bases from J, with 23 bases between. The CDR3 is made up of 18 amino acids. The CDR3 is CASRDFPGGRVMNTEAFF. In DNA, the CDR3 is TGCGCCAGCAGAGACTTTCCCGGGGGACGGGTAATGAACACTGAAGCTTTCTTT.